The clone carrying this T cell receptor (beta chain) was recorded only once. TCRdb reanalysed the 5' RACE reads using MiXCR and keeps one entry per CDR3 protein. This sample yields thousands of distinct CDR3 sequences, of which 45% to 70% are seen a single time; approximately 6.4% belongs to the top ten. Cells sorted as Tregs were CD4+, CD25+ and CD127-/low. The CDR3 is made up of 12 amino acids. Trimming pared 6 bases from V and 0 bases from J, leaving 9 bases between. The germline V gene has CDR1 SQVTM and CDR2 ANQGSEA. This rearrangement joins TRBV29-1 to TRBJ2-7; the D is unclear. The specimen sequenced was Tregs sorted from a lymph node. The source of this sequence is a female donor with breast cancer. Written as DNA, the CDR3 is TGCAGCGTCCGACCGGGCTCCTACGAGCAGTACTTC. Its protein is CSVRPGSYEQYF.